This T cell receptor (beta chain) comes out of a study of blood T cell repertoires in COVID-19. Profiled with immunoSEQ multiplex PCR; TCRdb holds only in-frame clones, not every one. In the table there are just over 300,000 clones, around nine tenths of which are singletons. The germline gives CDR1 MDHEN, CDR2 SYDVKM. With 0 bases removed from V and 6 bases from J, the gap between germline ends came to 9 bases. The CDR3 extends over 15 amino acids. Sequencing was performed on peripheral blood. The source is a woman between 25 and 40 years old with COVID-19, enrolled during active disease. This chain links TRBV28 with TRBJ1-6; tentatively, D is TRBD1 (5 bases). The chain's CDR3 is CASSLWGRGNSPLHF. CDR3 sequence (DNA): TGTGCCAGCAGTTTATGGGGGCGCGGTAATTCACCCCTCCACTTT.